The rows below give T cell receptor beta chains drawn from one sample of a study of vaccination and CD4 T cells after COVID-19. Their antigens are not known. TCRdb itself ran the PCR reads through MiXCR, one entry per CDR3 protein. In the table there are around 19,000 distinct CDR3 sequences, roughly 52% of which are singletons. Sequenced material: CD4+ T cells from blood, cultured in vitro. These TCRs come from a human donor who had recovered from COVID-19. CDR3s leave out the opening cysteine and the closing phenylalanine or tryptophan. Each record gives: V gene, CDR3 protein.

TRBV24-1,ATSGTGVRYGYT
TRBV7-3,ASSLGEPNEQF
TRBV7-2,ASLFFGENIQY
TRBV6-1,ASSVDSSSGNTIY
TRBV7-8,ASSPRRSQETQY
TRBV11-2,ASSLTRSPGNSPLH
TRBV5-1,ASSLEGQATEAF
TRBV12-3/TRBV12-4,ASRSGGGGNQPQH
TRBV2,ASSDGSLRTEAF
TRBV24-1,ATSDSSNQPQH
TRBV7-9,ASSRAKVGNTEAF
TRBV5-4,ASSPEGGGVTGELF
TRBV7-9,ASSFQWDTTSTDTQY
TRBV7-7,ASSSNEGTEAF
TRBV19,ASSYDHNSPLH
TRBV11-2,ASTPPGRFEQF
TRBV6-1,ASRGYVNTEAF
TRBV20-1,SASSPRSAF
TRBV30,AWKGYWTEAF
TRBV19,ASSPTVDQPQH
TRBV19,ASIGRTGTEAF
TRBV20-1,SAGGTSGSGDTQY
TRBV2,ASSGVTSGVNEQF
TRBV24-1,ATSSGGSTDTQY
TRBV6-2/TRBV6-3,ASTPKRRPGELF